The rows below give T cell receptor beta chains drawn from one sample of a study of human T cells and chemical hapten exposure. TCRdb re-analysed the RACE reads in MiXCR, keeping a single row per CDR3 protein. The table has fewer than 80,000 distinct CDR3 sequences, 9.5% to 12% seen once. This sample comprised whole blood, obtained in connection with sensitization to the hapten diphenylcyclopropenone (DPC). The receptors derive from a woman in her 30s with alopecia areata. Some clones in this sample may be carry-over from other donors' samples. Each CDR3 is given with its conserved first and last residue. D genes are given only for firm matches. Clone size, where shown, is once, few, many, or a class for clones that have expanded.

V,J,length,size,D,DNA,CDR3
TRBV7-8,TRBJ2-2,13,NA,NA,TGTGCCAGCAGCTTAGCGAGGTCCGGGGAGCTGTTTTTT,CASSLARSGELFF
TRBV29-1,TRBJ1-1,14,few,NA,TGCAGCGTTGAACTCTCGGGTCTTGGGACTGAAGCTTTCTTT,CSVELSGLGTEAFF
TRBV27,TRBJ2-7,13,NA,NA,TGTGCCAGCAGTCCAGCCGGGGGTCTCGAGCAGTACTTC,CASSPAGGLEQYF
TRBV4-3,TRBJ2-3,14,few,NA,TGCGCCAGCAGCCAAGACAGGGGAGCAGATACGCAGTATTTT,CASSQDRGADTQYF
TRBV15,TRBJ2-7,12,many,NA,TGTGCCACCAGCAGAGTCTCTAGCGAGCAGTACTTC,CATSRVSSEQYF
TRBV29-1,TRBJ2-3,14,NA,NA,TGCAGCGTTGAATGGGCAGGGAAAACAGATACGCAGTATTTT,CSVEWAGKTDTQYF
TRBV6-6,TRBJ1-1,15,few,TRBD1,TGTGCCAGGATGACAGGGGGTACTTTGAACACTGAAGCTTTCTTT,CARMTGGTLNTEAFF
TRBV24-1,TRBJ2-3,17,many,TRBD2,TGTGCCACCAGTGATTTGCAAGGAGCGGGGGATTCAGATACGCAGTATTTT,CATSDLQGAGDSDTQYF
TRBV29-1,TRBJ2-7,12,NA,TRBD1,TGCAGCGTCACGGGACAGTCCTACGAGCAGTACTTC,CSVTGQSYEQYF
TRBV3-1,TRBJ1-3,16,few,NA,TGTGCCAGCAGCCCCTCCGACATACTTATTGGAAACACCATATATTTT,CASSPSDILIGNTIYF
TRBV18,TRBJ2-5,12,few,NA,TGTGCCAGCTCACGTCTGGTCGAGACCCAGTACTTC,CASSRLVETQYF
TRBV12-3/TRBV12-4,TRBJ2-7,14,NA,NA,TGTGCCAGCACGGTGGGGGGCCCAACCTACGAGCAGTACTTC,CASTVGGPTYEQYF
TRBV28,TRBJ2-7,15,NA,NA,TGTGCCAGCAGTCAACACAGTGGTGGGGCCTACGAGCAGTACTTC,CASSQHSGGAYEQYF
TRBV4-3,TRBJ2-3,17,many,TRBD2,TGCGCCAGCAGCCAAGCCTCCACTAGCGGGATCGCAGATACGCAGTATTTT,CASSQASTSGIADTQYF
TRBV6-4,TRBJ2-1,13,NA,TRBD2,TGTGCCCGCGCTAGCGGAGACCCCAATGAGCAGTTCTTC,CARASGDPNEQFF
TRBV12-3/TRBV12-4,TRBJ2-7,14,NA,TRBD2,TGTGCCAGCAGCCCCGGGACTAGCGCCTACGAGCAGTACTTC,CASSPGTSAYEQYF
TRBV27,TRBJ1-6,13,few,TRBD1,TGTGCCAGCAGGACAGGGGATAATTCACCCCTCCACTTT,CASRTGDNSPLHF
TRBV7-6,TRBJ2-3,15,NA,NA,TGTGCCAGCAGCCCGAGGGGCAGAATTACAGATACGCAGTATTTT,CASSPRGRITDTQYF
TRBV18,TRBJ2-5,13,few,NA,TGTGCCAGCTCACGTCAGGGGCAAGAGACCCAGTACTTC,CASSRQGQETQYF
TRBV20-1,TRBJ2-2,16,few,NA,TGCAGTGCTAGAGATCCCCGGGGGCGGAACACCGGGGAGCTGTTTTTT,CSARDPRGRNTGELFF
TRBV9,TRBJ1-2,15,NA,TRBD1,TGTGCCAGCAGCGAATGGACAGGGAGTGTCTATGGCTACACCTTC,CASSEWTGSVYGYTF
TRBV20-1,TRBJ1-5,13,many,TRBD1,TGCAGTGCTAGGACAGGGGGCGACCAGCCCCAGCATTTT,CSARTGGDQPQHF
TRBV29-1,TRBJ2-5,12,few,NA,TGCAGCGTAGCCGGGGTTCAGGAGACCCAGTACTTC,CSVAGVQETQYF
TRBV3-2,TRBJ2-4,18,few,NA,TGTGCCAGCAGCCAAGATCCCGGACAGGGGGCGGCCAAAAACATTCAGTACTTC,CASSQDPGQGAAKNIQYF